This T cell receptor (beta chain) is from a study of blood T cell repertoires in COVID-19. Profiled with immunoSEQ multiplex PCR; TCRdb holds only in-frame clones, not every one. Among 92,000 or so clones, 88% were seen once, and the ten largest hold about 0.51%. This clone was seen a few times. This CDR3 is 11 amino acids long. The V end was cut by 5 bases, the J end by 8 bases, with 8 bases between. The germline gives CDR1 SGHTA, CDR2 FQGNSA. The TCR was taken from a man between 60 and 75 years old with acute or convalescent COVID-19. Sequencing input: peripheral blood. The chain has TRBV7-2 and TRBJ2-3; the D is unclear. CDR3 amino acids: CASSPSVTQYF. The CDR3 nucleotides read TGTGCCAGCAGCCCGTCCGTTACGCAGTATTTT.